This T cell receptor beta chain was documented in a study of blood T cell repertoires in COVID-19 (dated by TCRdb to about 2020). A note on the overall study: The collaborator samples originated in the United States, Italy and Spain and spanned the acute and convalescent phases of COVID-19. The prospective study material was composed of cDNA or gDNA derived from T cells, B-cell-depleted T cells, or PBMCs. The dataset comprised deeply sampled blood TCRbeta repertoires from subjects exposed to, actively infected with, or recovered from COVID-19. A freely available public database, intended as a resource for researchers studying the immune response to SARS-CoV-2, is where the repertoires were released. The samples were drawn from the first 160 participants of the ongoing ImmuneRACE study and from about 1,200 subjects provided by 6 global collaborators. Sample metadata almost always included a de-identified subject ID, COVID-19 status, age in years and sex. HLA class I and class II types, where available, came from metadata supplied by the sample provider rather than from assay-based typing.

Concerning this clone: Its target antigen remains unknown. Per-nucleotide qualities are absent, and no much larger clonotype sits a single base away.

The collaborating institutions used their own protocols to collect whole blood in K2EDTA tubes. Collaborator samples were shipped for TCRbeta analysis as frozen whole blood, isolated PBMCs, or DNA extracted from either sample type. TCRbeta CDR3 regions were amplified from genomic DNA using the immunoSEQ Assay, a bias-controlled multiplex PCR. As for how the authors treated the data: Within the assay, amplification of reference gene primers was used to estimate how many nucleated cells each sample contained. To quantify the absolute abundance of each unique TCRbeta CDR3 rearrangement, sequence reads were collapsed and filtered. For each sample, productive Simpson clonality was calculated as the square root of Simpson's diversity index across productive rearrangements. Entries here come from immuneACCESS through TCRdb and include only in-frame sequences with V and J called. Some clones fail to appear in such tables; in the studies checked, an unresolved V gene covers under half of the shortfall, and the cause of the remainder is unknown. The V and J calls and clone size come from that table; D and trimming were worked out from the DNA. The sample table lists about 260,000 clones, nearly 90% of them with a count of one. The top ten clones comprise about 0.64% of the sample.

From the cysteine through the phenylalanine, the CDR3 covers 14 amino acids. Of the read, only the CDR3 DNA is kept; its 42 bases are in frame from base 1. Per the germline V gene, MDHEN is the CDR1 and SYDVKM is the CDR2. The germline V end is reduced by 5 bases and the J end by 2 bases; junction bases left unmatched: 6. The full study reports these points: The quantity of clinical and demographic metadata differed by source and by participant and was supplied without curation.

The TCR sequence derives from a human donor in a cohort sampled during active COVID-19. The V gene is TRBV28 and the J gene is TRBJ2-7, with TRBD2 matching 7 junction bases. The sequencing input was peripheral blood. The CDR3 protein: CASSQGSGPYEQYF. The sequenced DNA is TGTGCCAGCAGTCAGGGTAGCGGGCCCTACGAGCAGTACTTC.